The T cell receptor (beta chain) under discussion was sequenced for a study of OX40 agonist ivuxolimab in advanced cancers. Germline-derived CDR1 and CDR2 are LGHNA and YNFKEQ. The CDR3 has 15 amino acids. The V end lost 0 bases, the J end lost 1 base, and 9 bases lay between the germline ends. Only in-frame clones appear in the TCRdb table, and some are missing; sequencing was by immunoSEQ multiplex PCR. This sample has 85,000 to 100,000 clones, with roughly 91% found just once. This clonotype originated in an adult with an advanced solid tumor such as melanoma, head and neck, liver or kidney cancer. The rearrangement joins TRBV4-2 to TRBJ2-5, with D maybe TRBD2 (6 bases). The sample consisted of CD4+ or CD8+ T cells sorted from blood, taken in a trial of the OX40 agonist ivuxolimab. As DNA, the CDR3 is TGTGCCAGCAGCCAAGAAGGACTACGCCAAGAGACCCAGTACTTC. It codes for CASSQEGLRQETQYF.